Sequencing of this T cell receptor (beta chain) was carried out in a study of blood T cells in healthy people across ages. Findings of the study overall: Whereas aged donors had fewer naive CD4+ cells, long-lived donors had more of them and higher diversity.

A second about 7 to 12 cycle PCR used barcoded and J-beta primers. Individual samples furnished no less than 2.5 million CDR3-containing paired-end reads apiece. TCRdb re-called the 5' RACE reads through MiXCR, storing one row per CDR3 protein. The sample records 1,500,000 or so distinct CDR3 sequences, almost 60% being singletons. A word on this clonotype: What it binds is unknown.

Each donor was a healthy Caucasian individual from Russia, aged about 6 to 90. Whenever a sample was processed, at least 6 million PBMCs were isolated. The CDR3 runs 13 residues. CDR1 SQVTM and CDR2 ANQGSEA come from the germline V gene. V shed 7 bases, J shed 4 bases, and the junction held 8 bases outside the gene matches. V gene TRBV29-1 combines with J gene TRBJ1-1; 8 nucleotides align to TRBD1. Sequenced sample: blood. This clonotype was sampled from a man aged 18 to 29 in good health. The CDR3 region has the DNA TGCAGCGGTGCCGGAACAGGGGGCACTGAAGCTTTCTTT. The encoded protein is CSGAGTGGTEAFF. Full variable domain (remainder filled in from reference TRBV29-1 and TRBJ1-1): SAVISQKPSRDICQRGTSLTIQCQVDSQVTMMFWYRQQPGQSLTLIATANQGSEATYESGFVIDKFPISRPNLTFSTLTVSNMSPEDSSIYLCSGAGTGGTEAFFGQGTRLTVV.